The next 27 T cell receptor beta chains were all read from a single sample in a study of CD8+CD57+ T cells in acquired aplastic anemia. The study profiled TCR beta VDJ and CDR3 using genomic DNA as template. TCRdb re-called the reads with MiXCR, one entry per CDR3 protein. The table shows 450,000 to 550,000 distinct CDR3 sequences, with about a third occurring only once. Patients selected for sequencing had displayed CD8+CD57+ cell expansion by flow cytometry. The sample comprised sorted CD4+, CD8+, or CD8+CD57+ T cells (not recorded which) from PBMCs. These receptors came from a human donor with aplastic anemia.

This clonotype was seen only a few times. The rearrangement uses TRBV19 and TRBJ1-4; 7 positions match TRBD1. After removal of 9 bases from V and 4 bases from J, the junction contained 8 bases not matched to a gene. The CDR3 is 14 residues long. Germline V gene sequence: CDR1 LNHDA, CDR2 SQIVND (reference sequence). DNA for the CDR3: TGTGCCAGCACCGGGACAGCCGTTAATGAAAAACTGTTTTTT. Amino acid sequence: CASTGTAVNEKLFF.

The chain has TRBV12-3 or TRBV12-4 and TRBJ2-5, with D tentatively TRBD2 (6 bases). The length of the CDR3 is 13 residues. Trimming removed 7 bases from V and 3 bases from J, with 12 bases in between. The CDR3 bases are TGTGCCAGCAACCCGGGGACTGAAGAGACCCAGTACTTC. Translation: CASNPGTEETQYF.

This clonotype was found once. Just one base apart from a much larger clone, this may be a read error. V usage is TRBV11-2 and J usage is TRBJ2-7; 7 bases fit TRBD2. The CDR3 loop spans 14 amino acids. Germline CDR1 SGHAT, CDR2 FQNNGV. The CDR3 loop reads CASSLVAGVLEQHF. DNA for the CDR3: TGTGCCAGCAGCTTAGTGGCGGGAGTTCTCGAGCAGCACTTC.

The chain carries TRBV15 and TRBJ1-1; 7 positions agree with TRBD1. This CDR3 region has 14 residues. V shed 4 bases, J shed 4 bases, and the junction held 6 bases outside the gene matches. Germline-derived CDR1 and CDR2 are LNHNV and YYDKDF (reference sequence). CDR3 loop: CATSNRQGGTEAFF. The CDR3 DNA sequence: TGTGCCACCAGCAACCGACAGGGAGGCACTGAAGCTTTCTTT. The whole variable domain, remainder taken from reference TRBV15 and TRBJ1-1, is DAMVIQNPRYQVTQFGKPVTLSCSQTLNHNVMYWYQQKSSQAPKLLFHYYDKDFNNEADTPDNFQSRRPNTSFCFLDIRSPGLGDTAMYLCATSNRQGGTEAFFGQGTRLTVV.

The V and J genes are TRBV6-5 and TRBJ2-7; D not certain. CDR1 MNHEY and CDR2 SVGAGI come from the germline V gene. The V end lost 4 bases, the J end lost 2 bases, and 15 bases lay between the germline ends. CDR3 length: 15 residues. CDR3 DNA: TGTGCCAGCAGTTTAGCAGGCCCTAAGGCCTACGAGCAGTACTTC. It specifies CASSLAGPKAYEQYF.

In this sample, this clonotype turned up a few times. The rearrangement joins TRBV2 to TRBJ2-4, with D perhaps assigned TRBD1 or TRBD2 (5 bases each). In germline, CDR1 is SNHLY, CDR2 FYNNEI. CDR3 length equals 16 residues. V shed 4 bases and J shed 5 bases, with 18 bases lying between them. CDR3 residues: CASSVGDEVSQNIQYF. For the CDR3, the DNA is TGTGCCAGCAGTGTGGGGGACGAGGTTAGCCAAAACATTCAGTACTTC.

This clonotype was seen many times. The CDR3 coding sequence is TGTGCCAGCAGTCGTAATGAACGAGCCTACGAGCAGTACTTC. Translated: CASSRNERAYEQYF. This chain connects TRBV12-3 or TRBV12-4 to TRBJ2-7; D ambiguous. Trimming took off 5 bases at V and 2 bases at J, with 13 bases between the two ends. The CDR3 is 14 residues long.

The chain recombines TRBV28 with TRBJ1-2; D may be TRBD1 (5 bases). In germline, CDR1 is MDHEN, CDR2 SYDVKM. V lost 7 bases and J lost 4, with 13 bases in between. The CDR3 loop spans 13 amino acids. CDR3 sequence reads: CASTDDSFYGYTF. The CDR3 bases are TGTGCCAGCACCGACGACAGCTTCTATGGCTACACCTTC.

As to this clonotype: A read error may account for a junction end that differs from germline. The chain couples TRBV7-2 to TRBJ2-7, with TRBD2 identical over 9 bases. The CDR3 is 16 amino acids. The germline gives CDR1 SGHTA, CDR2 FQGNSA. CDR3 coding DNA: TGTGCCAGCGGCTTAGCCCTGGCGGGAGGGCCCTACGAGCAGTACTTC. Amino acid sequence: CASGLALAGGPYEQYF.

This sequence joins TRBV29-1 and TRBJ2-1; 8 bases are a match to TRBD1. This CDR3 region has 13 residues. V gave up 7 bases and J gave up 5 bases; unmatched junction bases: 7. Germline-derived CDR1 and CDR2 are SQVTM and ANQGSEA. This CDR3 reads CSGKGQGDNEQFF. Here the CDR3 DNA reads TGCAGCGGAAAAGGACAGGGAGACAATGAGCAGTTCTTC.

This clonotype was detected a few times. The chain is built from TRBV20-1 and TRBJ2-2, with D tentatively TRBD1 (5 bases). The CDR3 is 17 amino acids. Germline CDR1 DFQATT, CDR2 SNEGSKA (reference sequence). V was shortened by 0 bases and J by 4 bases, with 18 bases between the two germline ends. The chain's CDR3 is CSARDQARATFTGELFF. The DNA for the CDR3 is TGCAGTGCTAGAGATCAAGCCAGGGCTACCTTCACCGGGGAGCTGTTTTTT.

This clonotype occurred many times. V and J are TRBV19 and TRBJ1-5, with D perhaps TRBD1 (5 bases). CDR3 length equals 14 residues. CDR1 and CDR2 from the germline V gene are LNHDA and SQIVND (reference sequence). Between the trimmed V and J ends, which lost 7 bases and 6 bases, there was a span of 16 bases. The CDR3 here is CASTPSGGAQPQHF. In nucleotides, the CDR3 is TGTGCCAGTACCCCGTCGGGGGGTGCTCAGCCCCAGCATTTT.

This rearrangement joins TRBV7-2 to TRBJ1-1; no clear D gene. The CDR3 runs 14 residues. In germline, CDR1 is SGHTA, CDR2 FQGNSA. The V end lost 5 bases, the J end lost 4 bases, and 14 bases lay between the germline ends. CDR3 DNA sequence: TGTGCCAGCAGCGGGAGGAGGGAGGGCACTGAAGCTTTCTTT. This translates into CASSGRREGTEAFF.

This clonotype was detected ten times or more. V and J are TRBV4-3 and TRBJ2-7; D gene unclear. Trimming left V 4 bases short and J 9 bases short, with 16 bases between. Germline CDR1 and CDR2: LGHNA and YSLEER. The CDR3 loop spans 13 amino acids. This CDR3 is CASSRQLAEGQYF. The DNA for the CDR3 is TGCGCCAGCAGCCGACAACTTGCCGAAGGGCAGTACTTC.

This clonotype was seen a handful of times. V and J are TRBV11-2 and TRBJ1-3, with D possibly being TRBD1 (6 bases). Trimming removed 5 bases at V and 0 bases at J, with 14 bases between. CDR1 and CDR2 from the germline V gene are SGHAT and FQNNGV. The CDR3 runs to 16 residues. CDR3 DNA: TGTGCCAGCAGCACGTTGGACAGTTCCTCTGGAAACACCATATATTTT. It encodes CASSTLDSSSGNTIYF.

With regard to this clonotype: The junction and the germline gene differ at one end; a read error may be behind it. The V gene is TRBV10-2, the J gene TRBJ2-7; the D is unclear. This CDR3 contains 13 residues. In germline, CDR1 is WSHSY, CDR2 SAAADI. CDR3 DNA sequence: TGTGCCAGCAGTCACCCCGATTCTGACGAGCAGTACTTC. This sequence encodes CASSHPDSDEQYF.

A word on this clonotype: A read error may account for a junction end that differs from germline. V gene TRBV10-3 combines with J gene TRBJ1-2, with a possible D match to TRBD1 (6 bases). CDR1 is ENHRY, CDR2 SYGVKD, per germline. This CDR3 is 13 amino acids long. The CDR3 is CASSEGQDYGYTF. DNA for the CDR3: TGTGCCAGCAGTGAGGGACAAGACTATGGCTACACCTTC.

This clonotype was picked up one time. The chain couples TRBV19 to TRBJ1-2; a weak D match, TRBD1 (6 bases). Germline loops: CDR1 LNHDA, CDR2 SQIVND (reference sequence). V gave up 3 bases and J gave up 4 bases, with 12 bases separating them. The CDR3 length is 14 residues. In DNA form, the CDR3 reads TGTGCCAGTAGTATCGACAGGATAGGCTATGGCTACACCTTC. Its protein product is CASSIDRIGYGYTF.

This clonotype appeared many times. The rearrangement uses TRBV9 and TRBJ1-3; D is perhaps TRBD1 (5 bases). The CDR3 spans 13 residues. V was clipped by 8 bases and J by 2 bases, with 11 bases between them. Germline CDR1 and CDR2: SGDLS and YYNGEE. The CDR3 DNA reads as TGTGCCAGTAGGGGCAGGGCTGGAAACACCATATATTTT. This gives the protein CASRGRAGNTIYF.

This clonotype was found many times. This chain links TRBV24-1 with TRBJ2-1; unclear D gene. V was pared by 4 bases and J by 6 bases, with 15 bases between. This CDR3 region has 15 residues. In germline, CDR1 is KGHDR, CDR2 SFDVKD. CDR3 amino acids: CATSDGRLGVNEQFF. CDR3 sequence (DNA): TGTGCCACCAGTGACGGACGGCTTGGTGTCAATGAGCAGTTCTTC.

This clonotype was recorded at least ten times. This sequence joins TRBV20-1 and TRBJ1-5, with TRBD1 matching 8 bases. V lost 3 bases and J lost 7; bases outside the gene matches: 8. Germline CDR1 reads DFQATT; CDR2 reads SNEGSKA (reference sequence). The CDR3 consists of 14 residues. CDR3 in DNA: TGCAGTGCTAGGCAGGGGGCAGCCTTACAGCCCCAGCATTTT. Protein: CSARQGAALQPQHF.

This clonotype occurred a few times. This rearrangement joins TRBV6-1 to TRBJ2-1; maybe TRBD2 (6 bases). V gave up 5 bases and J gave up 5 bases, with 13 bases separating them. The CDR3 totals 14 residues. CDR1 is MNHNS, CDR2 SASEGT, per germline. The CDR3 nucleotides are TGTGCCAGCAGTCTGACGGGACTCCACAATGAGCAGTTCTTC. This sequence encodes CASSLTGLHNEQFF.

This clonotype has ten or more counts. CDR3: CASSRDRDPPPLHF. CDR3 DNA sequence: TGTGCCAGCAGCAGGGACAGGGACCCGCCGCCCCTCCACTTT. The genes are TRBV7-9 and TRBJ1-6, with 9 positions matching TRBD1. This CDR3 is built from 14 residues. V gave up 5 bases and J gave up 13 bases; unmatched junction bases: 9. Germline V CDR1 and CDR2: SEHNR, FQNEAQ (reference sequence).

This clonotype was detected only a few times. This chain links TRBV6-5 with TRBJ1-6; no definite D call. The CDR3 has 15 amino acids. The germline gives CDR1 MNHEY, CDR2 SVGAGI. Trimming removed 0 bases at V and 9 bases at J, with 12 bases between. The CDR3 DNA sequence: TGTGCCAGCAGTTACTCCGAGGGTCGGGGTTCACCCCTCCACTTT. Translating gives CASSYSEGRGSPLHF.

This clonotype was seen only a few times. The chain has TRBV6-1 and TRBJ2-7, with TRBD2 as a possible D gene (5 bases). Germline assignment: CDR1 MNHNS and CDR2 SASEGT. The CDR3 is made up of 14 amino acids. The V and J ends lost 6 bases and 2 bases respectively, with 14 bases between them. This CDR3 is CASRLRRETYEQYF. Written as DNA, the CDR3 is TGTGCCAGCAGACTTCGCCGGGAAACCTACGAGCAGTACTTC.

There are a few counts of this clonotype. CDR3 sequence: CASSLVGTSAYEQYF. The CDR3 region has the DNA TGCGCCAGCAGCTTGGTCGGGACTAGCGCCTACGAGCAGTACTTC. The V and J genes are TRBV5-1 and TRBJ2-7, with 10 bases lining up with TRBD2. Germline V lookup: CDR1 SGHRS, CDR2 YFSETQ. Trimming removed 0 bases from V and 2 bases from J; junction bases left unmatched: 2. The CDR3 spans 15 residues.

V is TRBV7-3 and J is TRBJ1-5; D possibly corresponds to TRBD1 (6 bases). Germline V gene lookup returns CDR1 SGHTA and CDR2 FQGTGA. The ends were cut back, 7 bases at V and 6 bases at J, with 13 bases in the middle. CDR3 length equals 13 residues. CDR3 DNA: TGTGCCAGCACCTTGGGGGCAGGTCAGCCCCAGCATTTT. This codes for CASTLGAGQPQHF.